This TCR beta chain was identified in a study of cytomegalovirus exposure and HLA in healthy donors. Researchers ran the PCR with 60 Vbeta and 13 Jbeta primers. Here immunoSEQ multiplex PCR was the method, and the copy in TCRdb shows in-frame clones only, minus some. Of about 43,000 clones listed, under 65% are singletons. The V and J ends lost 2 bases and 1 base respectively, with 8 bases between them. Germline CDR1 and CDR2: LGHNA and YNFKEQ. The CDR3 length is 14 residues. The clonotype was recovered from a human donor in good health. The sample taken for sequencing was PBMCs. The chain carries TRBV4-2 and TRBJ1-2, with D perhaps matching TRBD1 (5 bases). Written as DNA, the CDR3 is TGTGCCAGCAGCCAAAGAGACAGTAACTATGGCTACACCTTC. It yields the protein CASSQRDSNYGYTF.